The text below deals with one TCR beta chain. Per germline, CDR1 MNHEY and CDR2 SVGAGI. This CDR3 is 14 amino acids long. J lost 5 bases, V lost 7 bases, and 10 bases had no gene match. Using immunoSEQ multiplex PCR, the repertoire was profiled, and TCRdb retains in-frame clones only, with some absent. The sample lists about 100,000 clones; over 75% were seen once. This specimen comes from a study of blood T cell repertoires in COVID-19. Study-level background: The United States, Italy and Spain provided the acute and convalescent COVID-19 samples.

Specimen: peripheral blood. The origin of this receptor is a woman at least 80 years old with acute or convalescent COVID-19. The J gene is TRBJ1-1, the V gene TRBV6-5; 7 bases map to TRBD1. In DNA form, the CDR3 reads TGTGCCAGCACCAATGACAGGGTGGTGACTGAAGCTTTCTTT. Encoded protein: CASTNDRVVTEAFF.